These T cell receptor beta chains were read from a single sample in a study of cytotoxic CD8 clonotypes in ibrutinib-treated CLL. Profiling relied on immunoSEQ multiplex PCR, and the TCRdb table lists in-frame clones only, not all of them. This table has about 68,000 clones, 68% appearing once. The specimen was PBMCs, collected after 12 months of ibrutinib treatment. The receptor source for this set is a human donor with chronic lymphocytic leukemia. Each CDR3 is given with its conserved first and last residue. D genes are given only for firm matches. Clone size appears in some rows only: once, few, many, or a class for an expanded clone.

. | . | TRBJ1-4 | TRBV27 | CASSFKSSLKEKLFF | TGTGCCAGCAGTTTTAAGTCCAGTCTAAAGGAAAAACTGTTTTTT
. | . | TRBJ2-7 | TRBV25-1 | CASSEPGGRYEQYF | TGTGCCAGCAGTGAGCCCGGGGGAAGGTACGAGCAGTACTTC
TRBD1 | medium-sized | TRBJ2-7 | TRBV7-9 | CASSPRIGTVDF | TGTGCCAGCAGCCCCCGGATTGGGACAGTGGACTTC
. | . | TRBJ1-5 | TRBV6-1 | CASSGGGIQPQHF | TGTGCCAGCAGTGGGGGGGGGATCCAGCCCCAGCATTTT
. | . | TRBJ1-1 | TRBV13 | CASSPDLGGRATEAFF | TGTGCCAGCAGCCCCGATCTGGGGGGGCGCGCCACTGAAGCTTTCTTT
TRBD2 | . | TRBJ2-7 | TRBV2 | CASILAGGDYEQYF | TGTGCCAGCATATTAGCGGGGGGGGACTACGAGCAGTACTTC
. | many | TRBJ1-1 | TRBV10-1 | CASAGDTEAFF | TGCGCATCGGCGGGGGACACTGAAGCTTTCTTT
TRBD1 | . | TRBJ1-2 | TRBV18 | CASSPIQGVDYGYTF | TGTGCCAGCTCACCCATACAGGGGGTCGACTATGGCTACACCTTC
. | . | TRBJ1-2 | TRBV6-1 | CASNRNYGYTF | TGTGCCAGCAACCGGAACTATGGCTACACCTTC
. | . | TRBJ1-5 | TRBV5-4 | CASSLERNQPQHF | TGTGCCAGCAGCTTGGAACGCAATCAGCCCCAGCATTTT
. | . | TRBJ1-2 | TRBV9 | CASSVGYGQGSYGYTF | TGTGCCAGCAGCGTAGGGTACGGGCAGGGGTCCTATGGCTACACCTTC
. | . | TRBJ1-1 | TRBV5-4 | CASSSDGTMNTEAFF | TGTGCCAGCAGCTCAGATGGGACAATGAACACTGAAGCTTTCTTT
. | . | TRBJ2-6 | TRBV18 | CASSPSEVSGANVLTF | TGTGCCAGCTCACCCTCGGAGGTCTCTGGGGCCAACGTCCTGACTTTC
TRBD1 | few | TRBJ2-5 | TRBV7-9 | CASRASQGVETQYF | TGTGCCAGCAGGGCGAGCCAGGGGGTAGAGACCCAGTACTTC
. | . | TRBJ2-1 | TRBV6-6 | CASKRGDEQFF | TGTGCCAGCAAACGGGGTGATGAGCAGTTCTTC
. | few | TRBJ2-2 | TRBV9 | CASSVEGYELFF | TGTGCCAGCAGCGTAGAGGGGTATGAGCTGTTTTTT
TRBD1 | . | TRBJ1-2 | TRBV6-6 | CASSYSGQGGGYTF | TGTGCCAGCAGTTACTCGGGACAGGGGGGAGGCTACACCTTC
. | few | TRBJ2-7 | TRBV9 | CASSANGGDDEQYF | TGTGCCAGCAGCGCCAACGGTGGGGATGACGAGCAGTACTTC
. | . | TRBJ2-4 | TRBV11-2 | CASSFPSQGRGAKNIQYF | TGTGCCAGCAGCTTCCCCAGTCAGGGGCGAGGAGCCAAAAACATTCAGTACTTC
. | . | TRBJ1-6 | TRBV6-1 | CASSEYWVGSYNSPLHF | TGTGCCAGCAGTGAATACTGGGTAGGCTCCTATAATTCACCCCTCCACTTT
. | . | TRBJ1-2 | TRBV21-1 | CASRPGTLTLSGGYTF | TGTGCCAGCAGGCCCGGGACATTAACACTATCGGGGGGCTACACCTTC
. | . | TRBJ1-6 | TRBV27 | CASKWTDHNSPLHF | TGTGCCAGCAAATGGACAGATCATAATTCACCCCTCCACTTT
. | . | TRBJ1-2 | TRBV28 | CASSKQSGGGYPYGYTF | TGTGCCAGCAGTAAACAATCCGGGGGGGGATACCCCTATGGCTACACCTTC
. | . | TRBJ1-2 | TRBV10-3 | CAISESGNYGYTF | TGTGCCATCAGTGAGTCGGGGAACTATGGCTACACCTTC
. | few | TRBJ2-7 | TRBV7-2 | CASSPTVGSLSYEQYF | TGTGCCAGCAGCCCTACGGTGGGGTCCCTATCCTACGAGCAGTACTTC
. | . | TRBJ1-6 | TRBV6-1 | CASSERAGYNSPLHF | TGTGCCAGCAGTGAACGGGCAGGGTATAATTCACCCCTCCACTTT
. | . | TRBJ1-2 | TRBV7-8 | CASSFGTLGYTF | TGTGCCAGCAGCTTCGGGACGTTAGGCTACACCTTC
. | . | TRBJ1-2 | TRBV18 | CASSPAGEGYTF | TGTGCCAGCTCACCGGCCGGGGAGGGCTACACCTTC
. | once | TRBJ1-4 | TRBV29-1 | CSATFEGFPSTNEKLFF | TGCAGCGCAACGTTTGAGGGGTTCCCGTCAACTAATGAAAAACTGTTTTTT
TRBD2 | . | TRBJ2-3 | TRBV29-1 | CTTGGGQITDTQYF | TGCACCACGGGCGGGGGGCAAATCACAGATACGCAGTATTTT
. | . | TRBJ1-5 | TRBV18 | CASSPTNSGNQPQHF | TGTGCCAGCTCACCCACTAATTCGGGCAATCAGCCCCAGCATTTT
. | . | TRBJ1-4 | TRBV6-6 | CASVGFTNEKLFF | TGTGCCAGCGTAGGGTTTACTAATGAAAAACTGTTTTTT
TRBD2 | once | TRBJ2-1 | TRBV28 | CASRSTSQNSYNEQFF | TGTGCCAGCAGATCGACTAGCCAAAACTCCTACAATGAGCAGTTCTTC
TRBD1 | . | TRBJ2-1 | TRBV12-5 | CASGNFPGGMSSYNEQFF | TGTGCTAGTGGGAACTTTCCAGGGGGTATGAGCTCCTACAATGAGCAGTTCTTC
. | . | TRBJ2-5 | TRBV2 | CASSLSEIQETQYF | TGTGCCAGCAGTTTGTCAGAGATACAAGAGACCCAGTACTTC
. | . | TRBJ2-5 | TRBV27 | CASSSTVGGETQYF | TGTGCCAGCAGTTCCACCGTTGGGGGGGAGACCCAGTACTTC
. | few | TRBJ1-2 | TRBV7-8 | CASSLDTGENYGYTF | TGTGCCAGCAGCTTAGATACCGGGGAAAACTATGGCTACACCTTC
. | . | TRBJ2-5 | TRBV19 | CASSIAGETQYF | TGTGCCAGTAGTATTGCAGGAGAGACCCAGTACTTC
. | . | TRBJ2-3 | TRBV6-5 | CASSYGGLPDTQYF | TGTGCCAGCAGTTACGGGGGTCTCCCAGATACGCAGTATTTT
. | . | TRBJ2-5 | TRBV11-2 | CASSFSRGPRGKTQYF | TGTGCCAGCAGCTTTTCTCGGGGGCCCCGGGGGAAGACCCAGTACTTC
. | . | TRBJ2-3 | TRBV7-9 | CASSLEWTFTDTQYF | TGTGCCAGCAGCTTAGAGTGGACTTTCACAGATACGCAGTATTTT
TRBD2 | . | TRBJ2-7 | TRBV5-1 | CASSPSSGGRVGYEQYF | TGCGCCAGCAGCCCGTCTAGCGGGGGGAGAGTTGGCTACGAGCAGTACTTC
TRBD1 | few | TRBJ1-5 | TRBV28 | CASRTTGWGNQPQHF | TGTGCCAGCAGGACGACAGGGTGGGGCAATCAGCCCCAGCATTTT
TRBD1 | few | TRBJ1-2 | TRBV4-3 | CASSPGGSGYGYTF | TGCGCCAGCAGCCCAGGGGGCTCGGGCTATGGCTACACCTTC
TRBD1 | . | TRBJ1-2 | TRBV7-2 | CASSGRTGKGRDNYGYTF | TGTGCCAGCAGCGGAAGGACAGGGAAGGGGAGGGATAACTATGGCTACACCTTC
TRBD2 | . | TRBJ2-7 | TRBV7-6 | CASSLGAGDPWEQYF | TGTGCCAGCAGCTTAGGGGCGGGGGACCCCTGGGAGCAGTACTTC
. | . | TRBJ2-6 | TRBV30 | CACPPVRSGANVLTF | TGTGCCTGCCCTCCTGTTCGCTCTGGGGCCAACGTCCTGACTTTC
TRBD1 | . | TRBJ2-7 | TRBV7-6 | CASSQGQGASYEQYF | TGTGCCAGCAGCCAGGGGCAGGGGGCATCCTACGAGCAGTACTTC
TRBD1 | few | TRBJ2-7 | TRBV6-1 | CASRALGQAGEQYF | TGTGCCAGCCGGGCCCTGGGACAGGCGGGCGAGCAGTACTTC
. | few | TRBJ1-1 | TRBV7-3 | CASSLNQDTEAFF | TGTGCCAGCAGCTTAAATCAGGACACTGAAGCTTTCTTT
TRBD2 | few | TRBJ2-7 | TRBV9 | CASSEGPAGVDEQYF | TGTGCCAGCAGCGAGGGGCCAGCGGGGGTCGACGAGCAGTACTTC
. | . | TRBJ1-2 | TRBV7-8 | CASSLRVGGYTF | TGTGCCAGCAGCCTCAGGGTGGGAGGCTACACCTTC
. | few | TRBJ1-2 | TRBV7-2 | CASSSQPGGYTF | TGTGCCAGCAGCTCCCAACCGGGTGGCTACACCTTC
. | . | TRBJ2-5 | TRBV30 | CAWARSQETQYF | TGTGCCTGGGCCCGGTCACAAGAGACCCAGTACTTC
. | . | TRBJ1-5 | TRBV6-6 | CASSGQTGVPQHF | TGTGCCAGCAGTGGACAGACCGGGGTGCCCCAGCATTTT
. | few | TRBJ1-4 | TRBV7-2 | CASSLVGGGKLFF | TGTGCCAGCAGCTTAGTCGGGGGCGGAAAACTGTTTTTT